This T cell receptor (beta chain) was sequenced in a study of cytomegalovirus exposure and HLA in healthy donors. Use of 60 Vbeta and 13 Jbeta primers characterized the PCR. In the authors' workflow: Unique TCR beta chains numbered 60 million to 100 million in a later analysis, with around 12 million shared. Only in-frame clones appear in the TCRdb table, and some are missing; sequencing was by immunoSEQ multiplex PCR. V and J calls and clone size come straight from that table; D and trimming were deduced from the DNA. The top ten clones hold about 1% of a sample with 200,000 to 250,000 clones, roughly 91% of them seen once. This CDR3 has 13 amino acids. The germline V gene encodes CDR1 MNHEY and CDR2 SMNVEV (reference sequence). Trimming left V 3 bases short and J 5 bases short, with 8 bases between. Study conclusions and caveats: Exclusion as indistinguishable affected some V segments, including TRBV6-2 and TRBV6-3.

As regards this clone: Its antigen remains unknown.

The chain has TRBV27 and TRBJ2-1; D remains unclear. Material for sequencing was PBMCs. This clonotype was obtained from a young woman in good health and CMV-seronegative. The CDR3 is CASSFISNNEQFF. CDR3 sequence (DNA): TGTGCCAGCAGTTTCATTTCAAACAATGAGCAGTTCTTC.